The clone carrying this T cell receptor beta chain was seen repeatedly, ten times or more. Its target is unknown. This sample is drawn from a study of CD8 T cells in ankylosing spondylitis. It was by quantitative 5'-RACE with molecular barcodes that TCR beta libraries were made. TCRdb analysed the 5' RACE reads with MiXCR anew, one entry per CDR3 protein. The table shows about 700,000 distinct CDR3 sequences, with 15% to 20% occurring only once. Study conclusions and caveats: Ankylosing spondylitis blood appeared to be characterized by a TCR beta motif of 8 or 9 highly homologous variants. Significantly higher representation of disease-linked clones was reported for matched ankylosing spondylitis synovial fluid. Peripheral blood samples showed relatively rare disease-linked clones, and these clones were CD8+.

Sequencing was performed on blood, either unsorted or a sorted T cell fraction (not recorded which). The sequence was obtained from a male donor with ankylosing spondylitis.

CDR3 bases: TGTGCCATCAGTGGACTAGACAAGGGAAGGGGCTACGAGCAGTACTTC. This encodes CAISGLDKGRGYEQYF. The V gene is TRBV10-3, the J gene TRBJ2-7, with a tentative D call TRBD2 (6 bases). CDR3 size: 16 residues. Germline V gives CDR1 ENHRY, CDR2 SYGVKD. V was trimmed by 4 bases and J by 3 bases, leaving 19 bases between them.